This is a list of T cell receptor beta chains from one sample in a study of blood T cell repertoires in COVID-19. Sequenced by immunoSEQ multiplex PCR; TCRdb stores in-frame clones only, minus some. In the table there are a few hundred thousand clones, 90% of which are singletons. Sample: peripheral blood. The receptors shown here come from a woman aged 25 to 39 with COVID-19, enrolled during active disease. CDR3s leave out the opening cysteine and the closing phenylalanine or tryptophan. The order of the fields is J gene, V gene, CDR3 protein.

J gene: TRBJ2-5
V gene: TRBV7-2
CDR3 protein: ASSLAREKAQY

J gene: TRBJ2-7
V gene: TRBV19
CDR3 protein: ASAPGQGSEQY

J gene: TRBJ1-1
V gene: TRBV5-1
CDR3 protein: ASQGPGANTEAF

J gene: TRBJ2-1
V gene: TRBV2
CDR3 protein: ATSDPKAGNEQF

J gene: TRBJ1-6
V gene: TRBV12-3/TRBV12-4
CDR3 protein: ASSFTGNSPLH

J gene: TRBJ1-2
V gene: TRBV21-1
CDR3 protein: ASSQDSAPPLGQGAGGYT

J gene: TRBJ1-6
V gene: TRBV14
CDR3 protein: ASSQDPNSPLH

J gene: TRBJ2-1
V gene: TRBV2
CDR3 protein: ASSLRVGNINEQF

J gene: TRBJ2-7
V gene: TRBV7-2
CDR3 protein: ASSLSGSSYEQY

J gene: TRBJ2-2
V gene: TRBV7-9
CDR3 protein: ASTSLTENTGELF

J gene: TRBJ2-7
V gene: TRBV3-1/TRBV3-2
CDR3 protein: ASSLYGLGSEQY

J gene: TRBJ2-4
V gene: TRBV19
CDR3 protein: ASSPGTSTGKNIQY

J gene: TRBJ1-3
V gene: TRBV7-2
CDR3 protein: ASRPGGAGGNTIY

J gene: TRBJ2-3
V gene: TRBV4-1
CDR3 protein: ASSQAPLAPSTDTQY

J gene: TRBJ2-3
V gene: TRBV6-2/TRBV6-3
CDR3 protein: ASSSSGITDTQY

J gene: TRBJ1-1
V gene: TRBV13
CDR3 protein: ASRSGQLENTEAF

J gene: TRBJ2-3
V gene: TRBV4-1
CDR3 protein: ASSQNSGSSTDTQY

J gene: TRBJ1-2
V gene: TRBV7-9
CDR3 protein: ASSLGGTTASYGYT

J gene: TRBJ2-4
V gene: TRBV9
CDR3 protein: ASSPLAGGPAKNIQY

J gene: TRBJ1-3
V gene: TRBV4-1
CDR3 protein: ASSQGPGDSGNTIY

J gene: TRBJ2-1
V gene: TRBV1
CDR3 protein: TSLGIAGINEQF

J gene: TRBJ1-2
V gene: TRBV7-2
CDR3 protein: ASSSVGDTGYT

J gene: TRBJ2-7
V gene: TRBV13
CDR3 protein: ASSLRLAGVLYEQY

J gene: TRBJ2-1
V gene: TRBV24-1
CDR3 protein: ATSDSTGREAF

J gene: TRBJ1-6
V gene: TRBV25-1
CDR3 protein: ASSRQGSNSPLH

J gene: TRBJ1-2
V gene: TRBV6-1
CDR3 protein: ASSENRDPYSYGYT

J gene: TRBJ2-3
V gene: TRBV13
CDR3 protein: ASSLLAGGPDTQY

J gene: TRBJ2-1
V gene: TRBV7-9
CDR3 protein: ASSLDRGGYNEQF

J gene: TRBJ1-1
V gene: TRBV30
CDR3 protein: AWSVQENTEAF

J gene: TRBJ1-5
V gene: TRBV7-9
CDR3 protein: ASSLGASQPQH

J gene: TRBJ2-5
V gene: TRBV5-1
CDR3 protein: ASSKRGMETQY

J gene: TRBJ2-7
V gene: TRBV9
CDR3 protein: ASSVGGVSYEQY

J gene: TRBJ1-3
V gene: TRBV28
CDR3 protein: ASSSSGQPRGTIY

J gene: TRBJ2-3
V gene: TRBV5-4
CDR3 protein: ASTGGRDTDTQY

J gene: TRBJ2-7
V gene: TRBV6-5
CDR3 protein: ASRRQGSYEQY

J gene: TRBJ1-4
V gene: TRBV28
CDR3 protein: ASSFNSYGKLF

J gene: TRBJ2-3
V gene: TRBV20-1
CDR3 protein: SASPSGGGRFTDTQY

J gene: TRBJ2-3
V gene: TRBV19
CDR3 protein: ASTQAGAGTDTQY

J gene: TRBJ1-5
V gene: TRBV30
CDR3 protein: AWRASRDQPQH

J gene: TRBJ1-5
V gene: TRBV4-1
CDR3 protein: ASSQATFNQPQH

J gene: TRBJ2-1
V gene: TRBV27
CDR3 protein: ASSHSGQGRRDEQF